These 20 T cell receptor beta chains came from one sample sequenced in a study of neurological immune-mediated disorders. In TCRdb, the 5' RACE reads were re-called with MiXCR into one record per CDR3 protein. The repertoire has 46,000 or so distinct CDR3 sequences, approximately 10% of them found once; the top ten carry 21%. Sequencing was done on a sample of PBMCs. These TCRs come from a woman aged 40 to 55 with HTLV-1-associated myelopathy (HAM/TSP).

This clonotype was recorded many times. V gene TRBV5-1 combines with J gene TRBJ1-1; 12 nucleotides line up with TRBD1. The germline CDR1 and CDR2 sequences are SGHRS and YFSETQ. This CDR3 contains 15 residues. V dropped 4 bases and J dropped 4; count of bases not matched to a gene: 5. The CDR3 sequence is CASSGDRGHVTEAFF. The CDR3 DNA reads as TGCGCCAGCAGCGGGGACAGGGGGCATGTCACTGAAGCTTTCTTT.

Note on this clonotype: A much larger clone is a single base away; this may be a read error. The chain has TRBV5-6 and TRBJ2-7; D might be TRBD1 (5 bases). V shed 5 bases and J shed 3 bases, with 18 bases lying between them. The CDR3 length is 15 residues. The germline V gene encodes CDR1 SGHDT and CDR2 YYEEEE. The chain's CDR3 is CASRDSLSGGYEQYF. In DNA, the CDR3 is TGTGCCAGCAGAGACAGTCTTTCAGGCGGCTACGAGCAGTACTTC. The full variable domain, with the rest looked up from reference TRBV5-6 and TRBJ2-7, is DAGVTQSPTHLIKTRGQQVTLRCSPKSGHDTVSWYQQALGQGPQFIFQYYEEEERQRGNFPDRFSGHQFPNYSSELNVNALLLGDSALYLCASRDSLSGGYEQYFGPGTRLTVT.

Of note for this clonotype: A much more abundant neighbour one base away suggests this may be a read error. The rearrangement uses TRBV29-1 and TRBJ2-1; no firm D call. The V and J ends lost 0 bases and 6 bases respectively, with 15 bases between them. The CDR3 extends over 15 amino acids. Germline V gene lookup returns CDR1 SQVTM and CDR2 ANQGSEA. CDR3 sequence: CSVEDPITDINEQFF. As DNA, the CDR3 is TGCAGCGTTGAAGATCCCATAACCGATATCAATGAGCAGTTCTTC.

Many counts were recorded for this clonotype. The chain has TRBV5-1 and TRBJ2-1; D is unclear. Trimming pared 0 bases from V and 9 bases from J, leaving 10 bases between. Germline-derived CDR1 and CDR2 are SGHRS and YFSETQ. The CDR3 loop spans 13 amino acids. DNA for the CDR3: TGCGCCAGCAGCTTGGGTGTCCAGAGTGAGCAGTTCTTC. It is translated as CASSLGVQSEQFF.

This clonotype was found many times. The V call is TRBV7-8, the J call TRBJ2-7, with a possible D match to TRBD2 (5 bases). CDR3 length: 12 residues. V was pared by 4 bases and J by 2 bases, with 6 bases between. The V gene's germline CDR1 is SGHVS and CDR2 FQNEAQ. CDR3 sequence (DNA): TGTGCCAGCAGCTACGGGACCTACGAGCAGTACTTC. This encodes CASSYGTYEQYF.

Note on this clonotype: A much more abundant neighbour one base away suggests this may be a read error. The gene calls are TRBV3-1 and TRBJ2-3, with D possibly called TRBD1 or TRBD2 (6 bases each). This CDR3 comprises 12 residues. V lost 4 bases and J lost 11, with 13 bases in between. Germline V gene lookup returns CDR1 LGHDT and CDR2 YNNKEL (reference sequence). The CDR3 DNA reads TGTGCCAGCAGCCCCCCGGGGGCCAAGCAGTATTTT. It codes for CASSPPGAKQYF.

This clonotype came up many times. The chain combines TRBV5-1 with TRBJ1-5; tentative D call: TRBD1 (5 bases). This CDR3 comprises 14 residues. V lost 0 bases and J lost 7, with 11 bases in between. CDR1 SGHRS and CDR2 YFSETQ come from the germline V gene. In nucleotides, the CDR3 is TGCGCCAGCAGCTTGGGGGGGGAGGGGCAGCCCCAGCATTTT. Translation gives CASSLGGEGQPQHF.

This clonotype was seen at least ten times. This rearrangement joins TRBV25-1 to TRBJ1-2; D is ambiguous. CDR3 length: 15 residues. The V gene lost 4 bases and the J gene lost 4 bases, with 16 bases spanning the gap. The germline V gene has CDR1 MGHDK and CDR2 SYGVNS. The CDR3 region has the DNA TGTGCCAGCAGTGCGGCGAACTTCGCCTCCTATGGCTACACCTTC. Its translation is CASSAANFASYGYTF.

With respect to this clonotype: A much larger clone lies one base from this, so it may be a read error. J is TRBJ2-5 and V is TRBV5-1; 7 bases match TRBD1. The CDR3 runs to 16 residues. From germline, CDR1 is SGHRS and CDR2 YFSETQ. The CDR3 here is CASSFRQGPYQETHYF. The CDR3 region has the DNA TGCGCCAGCAGCTTCAGACAGGGACCGTACCAAGAGACCCATTACTTC.

This chain connects TRBV5-1 to TRBJ1-1; no clear D gene. Germline V gene data show CDR1 as SGHRS and CDR2 as YFSETQ. The CDR3 has 14 amino acids. V was clipped by 3 bases and J by 9 bases, with 18 bases between them. In DNA, the CDR3 is TGCGCCAGCAGCTCCTACAAAAGGGAGTGGCAAGCTTTCTTT. Residues: CASSSYKREWQAFF.

This clonotype was recorded many times. The chain links TRBV4-1 to TRBJ1-3; a weak D match, TRBD1 (6 bases). This CDR3 is 19 amino acids long. Germline V gives CDR1 MGHRA, CDR2 YSYEKL. V gave up 3 bases and J gave up 0 bases, with 21 bases separating them. DNA for the CDR3: TGCGCCAGCAGCCAGGATCCCCCAGGGGTCTTCGGCTCTGGAAACACCATATATTTT. This codes for CASSQDPPGVFGSGNTIYF.

At least ten counts were recorded for this clonotype. The chain uses TRBV11-3 and TRBJ2-3; TRBD1 matches 8 bases. V lost 5 bases to trimming and J lost 4 bases; unmatched junction nucleotides: 11. Germline-derived CDR1 and CDR2 are SGHNT and YENEEA. The CDR3 contains 16 residues. The CDR3 is CASSPRTGFLADTQYF. The DNA of the CDR3 is TGTGCCAGCAGCCCCAGGACAGGGTTTCTCGCAGATACGCAGTATTTT.

The V and J genes are TRBV29-1 and TRBJ2-3, with D perhaps TRBD1 (6 bases). Germline V lookup: CDR1 SQVTM, CDR2 ANQGSEA. CDR3 length: 14 amino acids. V shed 4 bases and J shed 1 base, with 12 bases lying between them. CDR3 region: CSVALGQRTDTQYF. DNA of the CDR3: TGCAGCGTTGCTCTGGGACAACGCACAGATACGCAGTATTTT.

This clonotype was observed a handful of times. This chain joins TRBV20-1 and TRBJ2-1; 11 nucleotides align to TRBD2. The CDR3 has 18 residues. Trimming took 5 bases from V and 0 from J; bases not matched to a gene: 12. The germline V gene encodes CDR1 DFQATT and CDR2 SNEGSKA (reference sequence). As DNA, the CDR3 is TGCAGTGCTGGATCTCTAGCGGGGGGAAATTTCTCCTACAATGAGCAGTTCTTC. Its translation: CSAGSLAGGNFSYNEQFF.

This clonotype was counted at least ten times. The gene calls are TRBV7-9 and TRBJ1-5; tentative D call: TRBD1 (6 bases). Germline V CDR1 and CDR2: SEHNR, FQNEAQ (reference sequence). V lost 3 bases, J lost 0 bases, and 6 bases lay in between. CDR3 length: 14 amino acids. Here the CDR3 DNA reads TGTGCCAGCAGCTTGGACAGTAGCAATCAGCCCCAGCATTTT. Its protein product is CASSLDSSNQPQHF.

This clonotype was recorded many times. The chain combines TRBV7-2 with TRBJ2-4; D possibly matches TRBD1 or TRBD2 (5 bases each). The CDR3 consists of 16 residues. Germline CDR1 and CDR2: SGHTA and FQGNSA. Trimming took 2 bases from V and 8 from J, leaving 19 bases between them. CDR3 sequence reads: CASSLSRDPVGHIQYF. DNA of the CDR3: TGTGCCAGCAGCTTAAGCCGGGACCCGGTAGGACACATTCAGTACTTC. Supplemented by reference TRBV7-2 and TRBJ2-4, the full variable domain reads GAGVSQSPSNKVTEKGKDVELRCDPISGHTALYWYRQSLGQGLEFLIYFQGNSAPDKSGLPSDRFSAERTGGSVSTLTIQRTQQEDSAVYLCASSLSRDPVGHIQYFGAGTRLSVL.

The V and J genes are TRBV15 and TRBJ1-2; D is perhaps TRBD1 (6 bases). CDR3 length equals 14 residues. In germline, CDR1 is LNHNV, CDR2 YYDKDF (reference sequence). The CDR3 region has the DNA TGTACCAGCAGATTCAGGGGAGGAAACTATGGCTACACCTTC. The encoded protein is CTSRFRGGNYGYTF. The whole variable domain, remainder taken from reference TRBV15 and TRBJ1-2, is DAMVIQNPRYQVTQFGKPVTLSCSQTLNHNVMYWYQQKSSQAPKLLFHYYDKDFNNEADTPDNFQSRRPNTSFCFLDIRSPGLGDTAMYLCTSRFRGGNYGYTFGSGTRLTVV.

This clonotype has at least ten counts. The V gene is TRBV5-1, the J gene TRBJ2-3, with 12 positions matching TRBD1. CDR1 and CDR2 (germline): SGHRS, YFSETQ. The ends lost 4 bases at V and 4 bases at J; junction bases unmatched: 7. This CDR3 region has 16 residues. The CDR3 coding sequence is TGCGCCAGCAGCGACGGGACAGGGGGCGGAGCAGATACGCAGTATTTT. It codes for CASSDGTGGGADTQYF. The full variable domain, with the rest looked up from reference TRBV5-1 and TRBJ2-3, is KAGVTQTPRYLIKTRGQQVTLSCSPISGHRSVSWYQQTPGQGLQFLFEYFSETQRNKGNFPGRFSGRQFSNSRSEMNVSTLELGDSALYLCASSDGTGGGADTQYFGPGTRLTVL.

This clonotype was recorded at least ten times. The chain links TRBV20-1 to TRBJ2-3, with 12 nucleotides matching TRBD2. The CDR3 covers 15 residues. Unmatched junction bases numbered 4, after V lost 5 bases and J lost 1 base. Germline lookup yields CDR1 DFQATT and CDR2 SNEGSKA (reference sequence). This chain's CDR3 is CSAGLAGGRTDTQYF. CDR3 in DNA: TGCAGTGCTGGCCTAGCGGGGGGGCGCACAGATACGCAGTATTTT.

This clonotype was observed many times. The chain combines TRBV11-2 with TRBJ1-2; 7 bases line up with TRBD1. The CDR3 is made up of 14 amino acids. V lost 3 bases, J lost 0 bases, and 1 base stayed unmatched. Germline values: CDR1 SGHAT, CDR2 FQNNGV. In DNA, the CDR3 is TGTGCCAGCAGCTTGGACAGGACTAACTATGGCTACACCTTC. Translated: CASSLDRTNYGYTF.